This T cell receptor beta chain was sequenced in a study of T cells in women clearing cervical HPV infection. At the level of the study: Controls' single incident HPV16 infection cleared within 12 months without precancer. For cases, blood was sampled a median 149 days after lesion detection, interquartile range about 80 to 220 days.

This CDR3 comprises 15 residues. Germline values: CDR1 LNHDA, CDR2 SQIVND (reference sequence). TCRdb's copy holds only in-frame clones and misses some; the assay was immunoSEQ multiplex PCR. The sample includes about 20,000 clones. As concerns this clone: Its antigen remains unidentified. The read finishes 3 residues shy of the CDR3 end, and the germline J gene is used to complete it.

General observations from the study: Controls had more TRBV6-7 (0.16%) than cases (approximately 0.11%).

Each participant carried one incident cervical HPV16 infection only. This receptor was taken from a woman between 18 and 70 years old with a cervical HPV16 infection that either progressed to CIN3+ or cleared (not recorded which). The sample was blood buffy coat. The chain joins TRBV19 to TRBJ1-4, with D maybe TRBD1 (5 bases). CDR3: CASTGQASGANVLFF. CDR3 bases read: TGTGCCAGTACGGGCCAGGCCTCTGGGGCCAACGTA.